The rows below give T cell receptor beta chains drawn from one sample of a study of spatial heterogeneity in lung cancer. Using its own MiXCR run on the 5' RACE reads, TCRdb lists one record per CDR3 protein. The repertoire has 75,000 or so distinct CDR3 sequences, 7.5% to 9.5% of them found once; the top ten carry 6.8%. The input for sequencing was PBMCs, taken at surgery. Receptor source: a male donor with early-stage non-small cell lung cancer. Each CDR3 is given with its conserved first and last residue. Each record gives: D gene, clone size, J gene, V gene, CDR3 DNA, CDR3 protein. D genes are given only for firm matches. Clone sizes are given selectively: once, few, many, or a class where the clone is expanded.

>-|many|TRBJ2-4|TRBV6-5
TGTGCCAGCAGTTACTCGTCGGGCCCGGGAGCCAAAAACATTCAGTACTTC
CASSYSSGPGAKNIQYF
>-|-|TRBJ2-7|TRBV7-6
TGTGCCAGCAGCTTAGCCTTTACCTCCTACGAGCAGTACTTC
CASSLAFTSYEQYF
>-|-|TRBJ1-1|TRBV20-1
TGCAGTGTTGGACGGTTGAACACTGAAGCTTTCTTT
CSVGRLNTEAFF
>TRBD1|many|TRBJ2-2|TRBV29-1
TGCAGCGTATACAGGGGGCCCGACACCGGGGAGCTGTTTTTT
CSVYRGPDTGELFF
>-|many|TRBJ1-5|TRBV10-3
TGTGCCATCAGTGAGTCGGCAGGGGCTCAGCCCCAGCATTTT
CAISESAGAQPQHF
>-|-|TRBJ2-3|TRBV12-3/TRBV12-4
TGTGCCAGCGGGGGAGATACGCAGTATTTT
CASGGDTQYF
>-|-|TRBJ1-3|TRBV29-1
TGCAGCGTTGACTCTGGAAACACCATATATTTT
CSVDSGNTIYF
>-|few|TRBJ2-1|TRBV9
TGTGCCAGCAGCGTAGGCCTAGGCCCCTCCCGGCCCCATGAGCAGTTCTTC
CASSVGLGPSRPHEQFF
>-|few|TRBJ1-4|TRBV20-1
TGCAGTGCTGGGGACCGAGGCGGCGAAAAACTGTTTTTT
CSAGDRGGEKLFF
>-|-|TRBJ1-1|TRBV5-4
TGTGCCAGCAGCCAGGACAGGAACACTGAAGCTTTCTTT
CASSQDRNTEAFF
>TRBD1|few|TRBJ2-7|TRBV7-2
TGTGCCAGCAGCTTAGGAGGACAGGGGATTTTGGTGGAGTACTTC
CASSLGGQGILVEYF
>-|many|TRBJ2-1|TRBV29-1
TGCAGTTCTGGTCTCCCGCCGCATGAGCAGTTCTTC
CSSGLPPHEQFF
>TRBD1|many|TRBJ1-1|TRBV6-4
TGTGCCAGCAGTGACCGGGACAGGGCCACTGAAGCTTTCTTT
CASSDRDRATEAFF
>-|many|TRBJ2-1|TRBV10-3
TGTGCCATCAGTGAGGGGGATGAGCAGTTCTTC
CAISEGDEQFF
>-|many|TRBJ2-2|TRBV6-1
TGTGCCAGCAGTGAAACTAAGGACGGGGAGCTGTTTTTT
CASSETKDGELFF
>TRBD2|-|TRBJ2-1|TRBV12-3/TRBV12-4
TGTGCCAGCAGTCCTACAGGGACTAGCTATGAGCAGTTCTTC
CASSPTGTSYEQFF
>-|many|TRBJ2-7|TRBV24-1
TGTGCCACCAGTGACCACAGGGCACCCTACGAGCAGTACTTC
CATSDHRAPYEQYF
>TRBD1|many|TRBJ1-1|TRBV15
TGTGCCACCAGCGCACGGACAGGGAGGACTGAAGCTTTCTTT
CATSARTGRTEAFF
>TRBD1|-|TRBJ1-1|TRBV11-2
TGTGCCAGCAGCCATTACCCGGGGACAGGAGGATTGAGCACTGAAGCTTTCTTT
CASSHYPGTGGLSTEAFF
>-|-|TRBJ1-1|TRBV6-6
TGTGCCAGCAGTTACTCTGGGGAAAGTGAAGCTTTCTTT
CASSYSGESEAFF
>TRBD1|few|TRBJ2-7|TRBV27
TGTGCCAGCGGAACATACAGGGGGTCCGAGCAGTACTTC
CASGTYRGSEQYF
>TRBD2|many|TRBJ2-7|TRBV7-2
TGTGCCAGCACCGCTAGCGGGGTAAGCTCCTACGAGCAGTACTTC
CASTASGVSSYEQYF
>-|few|TRBJ2-2|TRBV5-8
TGTGCCAGCAGCCTCAACAATGCCGGGGAGCTGTTTTTT
CASSLNNAGELFF
>-|-|TRBJ1-3|TRBV3-1
TGTGCCAGCAGCCAAGGGGGGCAACCCTCTGGAAACACCATATATTTT
CASSQGGQPSGNTIYF
>-|few|TRBJ2-5|TRBV7-6
TGTGCCAGCAGCTTAAGAACGGGCCAAGAGACCCAGTACTTC
CASSLRTGQETQYF